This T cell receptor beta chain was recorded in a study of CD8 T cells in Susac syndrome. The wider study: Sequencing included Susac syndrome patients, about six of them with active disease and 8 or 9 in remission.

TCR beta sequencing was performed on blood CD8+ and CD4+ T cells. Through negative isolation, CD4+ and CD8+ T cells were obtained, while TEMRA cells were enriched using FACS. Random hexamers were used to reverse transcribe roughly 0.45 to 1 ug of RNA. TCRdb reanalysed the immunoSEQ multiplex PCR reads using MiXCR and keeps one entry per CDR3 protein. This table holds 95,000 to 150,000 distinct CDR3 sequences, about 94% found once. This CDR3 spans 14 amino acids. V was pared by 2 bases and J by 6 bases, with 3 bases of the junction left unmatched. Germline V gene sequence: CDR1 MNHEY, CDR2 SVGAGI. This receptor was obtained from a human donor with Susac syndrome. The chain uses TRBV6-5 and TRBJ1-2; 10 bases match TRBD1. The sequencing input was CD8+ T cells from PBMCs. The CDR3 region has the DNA TGTGCCAGCAGTTACACGGGACAGGGGAATGGCTACACCTTC. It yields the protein CASSYTGQGNGYTF.